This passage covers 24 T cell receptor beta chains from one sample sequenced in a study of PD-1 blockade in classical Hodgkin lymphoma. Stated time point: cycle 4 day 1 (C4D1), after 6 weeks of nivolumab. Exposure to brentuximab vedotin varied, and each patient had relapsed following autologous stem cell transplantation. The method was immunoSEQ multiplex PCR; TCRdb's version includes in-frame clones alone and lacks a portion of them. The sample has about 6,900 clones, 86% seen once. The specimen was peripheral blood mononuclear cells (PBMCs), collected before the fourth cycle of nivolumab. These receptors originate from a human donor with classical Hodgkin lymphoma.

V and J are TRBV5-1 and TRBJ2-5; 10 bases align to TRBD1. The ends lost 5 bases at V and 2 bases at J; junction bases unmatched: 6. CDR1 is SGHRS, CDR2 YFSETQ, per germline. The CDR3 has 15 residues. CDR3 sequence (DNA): TGCGCCAGCAGGGCGGACAGGGGGAATCAAGAGACCCAGTACTTC. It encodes CASRADRGNQETQYF. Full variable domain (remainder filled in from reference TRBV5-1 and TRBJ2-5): KAGVTQTPRYLIKTRGQQVTLSCSPISGHRSVSWYQQTPGQGLQFLFEYFSETQRNKGNFPGRFSGRQFSNSRSEMNVSTLELGDSALYLCASRADRGNQETQYFGPGTRLLVL.

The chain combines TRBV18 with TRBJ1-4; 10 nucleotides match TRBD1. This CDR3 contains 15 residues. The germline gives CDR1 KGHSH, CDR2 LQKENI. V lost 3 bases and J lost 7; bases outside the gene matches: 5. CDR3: CASSPSDRGTEKLFF. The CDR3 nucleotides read TGTGCCAGCTCACCCTCGGACAGGGGGACTGAAAAACTGTTTTTT.

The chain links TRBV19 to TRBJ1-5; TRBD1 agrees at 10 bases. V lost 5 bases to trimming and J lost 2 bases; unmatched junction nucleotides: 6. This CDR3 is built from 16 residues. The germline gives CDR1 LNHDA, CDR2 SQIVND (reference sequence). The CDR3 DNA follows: TGTGCCAGTAGTGTGACAGGGGGCTCGGGCAATCAGCCCCAGCATTTT. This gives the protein CASSVTGGSGNQPQHF.

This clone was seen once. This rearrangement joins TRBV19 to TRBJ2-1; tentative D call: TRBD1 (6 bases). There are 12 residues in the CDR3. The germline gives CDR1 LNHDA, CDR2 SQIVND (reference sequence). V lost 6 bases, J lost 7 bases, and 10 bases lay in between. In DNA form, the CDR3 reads TGTGCCAGTAGAACAGGGCGGAATGAGCAGTTCTTC. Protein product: CASRTGRNEQFF.

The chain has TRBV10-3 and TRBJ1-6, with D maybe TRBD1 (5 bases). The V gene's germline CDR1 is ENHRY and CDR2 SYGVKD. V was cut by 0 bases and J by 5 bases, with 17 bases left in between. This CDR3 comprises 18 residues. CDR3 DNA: TGTGCCATCAGTGAGTCGAATAGGGTCAGGGTGGATAATTCACCCCTCCACTTT. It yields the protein CAISESNRVRVDNSPLHF.

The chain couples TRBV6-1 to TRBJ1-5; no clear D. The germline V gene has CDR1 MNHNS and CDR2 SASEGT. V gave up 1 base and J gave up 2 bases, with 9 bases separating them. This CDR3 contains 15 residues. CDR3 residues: CASSEGSLGNQPQHF. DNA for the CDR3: TGTGCCAGCAGTGAAGGTTCCCTTGGCAATCAGCCCCAGCATTTT.

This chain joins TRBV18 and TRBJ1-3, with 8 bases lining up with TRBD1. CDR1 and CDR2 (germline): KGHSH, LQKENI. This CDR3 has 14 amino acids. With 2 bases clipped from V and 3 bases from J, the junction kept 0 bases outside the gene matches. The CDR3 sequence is CASSPGTGGNTIYF. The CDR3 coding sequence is TGTGCCAGCTCACCAGGGACAGGTGGAAACACCATATATTTT.

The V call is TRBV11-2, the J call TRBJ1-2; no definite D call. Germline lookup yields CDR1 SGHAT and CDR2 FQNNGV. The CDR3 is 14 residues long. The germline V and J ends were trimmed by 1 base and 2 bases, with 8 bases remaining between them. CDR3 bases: TGTGCCAGCAGCTTAGGTCCCAGAAACTATGGCTACACCTTC. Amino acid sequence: CASSLGPRNYGYTF.

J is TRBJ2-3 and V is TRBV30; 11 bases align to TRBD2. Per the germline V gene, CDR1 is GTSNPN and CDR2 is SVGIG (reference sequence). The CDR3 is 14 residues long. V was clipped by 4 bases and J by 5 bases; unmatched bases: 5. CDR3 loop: CAWNIAGGRDTQYF. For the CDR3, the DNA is TGTGCCTGGAATATAGCGGGAGGGCGAGATACGCAGTATTTT.

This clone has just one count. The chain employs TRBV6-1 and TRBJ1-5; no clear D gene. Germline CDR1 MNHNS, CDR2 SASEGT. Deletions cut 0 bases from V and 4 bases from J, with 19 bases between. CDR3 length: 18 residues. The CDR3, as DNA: TGTGCCAGCAGTGAAGCGACACCCTACGGACTCTTGAATCAGCCCCAGCATTTT. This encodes CASSEATPYGLLNQPQHF.

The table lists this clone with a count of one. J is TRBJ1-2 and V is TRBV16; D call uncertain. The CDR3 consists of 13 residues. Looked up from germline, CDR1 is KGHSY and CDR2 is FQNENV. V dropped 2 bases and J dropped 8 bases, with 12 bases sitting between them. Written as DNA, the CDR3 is TGTGCCAGCAGCCAAGAAGGGTTGAGGGGCTACACCTTC. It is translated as CASSQEGLRGYTF.

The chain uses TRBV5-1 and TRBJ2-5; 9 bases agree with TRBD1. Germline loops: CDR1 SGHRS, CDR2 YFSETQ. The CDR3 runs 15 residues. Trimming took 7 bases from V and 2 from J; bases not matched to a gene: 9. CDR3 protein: CASSFLGQGQETQYF. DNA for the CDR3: TGCGCCAGCTCTTTCTTGGGACAGGGTCAAGAGACCCAGTACTTC.

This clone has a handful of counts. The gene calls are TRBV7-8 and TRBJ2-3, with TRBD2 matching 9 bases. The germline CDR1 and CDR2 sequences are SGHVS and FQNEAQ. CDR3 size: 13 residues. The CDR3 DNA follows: TGTATTGTTCAGCGGGAGGCTTATGATACGCAGTATTTT. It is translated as CIVQREAYDTQYF.

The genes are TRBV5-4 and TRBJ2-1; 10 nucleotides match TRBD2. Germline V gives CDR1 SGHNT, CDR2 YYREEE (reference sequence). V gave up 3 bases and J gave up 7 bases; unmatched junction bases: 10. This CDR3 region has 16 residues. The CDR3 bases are TGTGCCAGCAGCTGGAGGGCAGCGGGGGGGCGGAATGAGCAGTTCTTC. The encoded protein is CASSWRAAGGRNEQFF. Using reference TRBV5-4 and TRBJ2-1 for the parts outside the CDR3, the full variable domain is ETGVTQSPTHLIKTRGQQVTLRCSSQSGHNTVSWYQQALGQGPQFIFQYYREEENGRGNFPPRFSGLQFPNYSSELNVNALELDDSALYLCASSWRAAGGRNEQFFGPGTRLTVL.

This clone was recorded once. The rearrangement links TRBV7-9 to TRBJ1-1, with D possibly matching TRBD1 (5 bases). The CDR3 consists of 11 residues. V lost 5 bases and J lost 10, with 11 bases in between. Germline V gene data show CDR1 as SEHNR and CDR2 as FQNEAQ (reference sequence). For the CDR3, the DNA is TGTGCCAGCAGCCCAGAGGGGAGAGCTTTCTTT. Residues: CASSPEGRAFF. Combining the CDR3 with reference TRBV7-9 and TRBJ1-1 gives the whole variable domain DTGVSQNPRHKITKRGQNVTFRCDPISEHNRLYWYRQTLGQGPEFLTYFQNEAQLEKSRLLSDRFSAERPKGSFSTLEIQRTEQGDSAMYLCASSPEGRAFFGQGTRLTVV.

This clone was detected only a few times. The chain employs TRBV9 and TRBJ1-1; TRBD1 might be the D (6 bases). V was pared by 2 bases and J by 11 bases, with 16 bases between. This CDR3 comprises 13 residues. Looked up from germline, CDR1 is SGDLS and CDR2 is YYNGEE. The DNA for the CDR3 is TGTGCCAGCAGCGTTCTTCTAGGGGGGCAGGCTTTCTTT. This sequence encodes CASSVLLGGQAFF.

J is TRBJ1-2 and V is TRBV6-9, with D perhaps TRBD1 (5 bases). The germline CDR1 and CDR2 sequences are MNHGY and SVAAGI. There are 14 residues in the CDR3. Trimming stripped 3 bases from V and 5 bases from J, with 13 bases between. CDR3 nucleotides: TGTGCCAGCAGTTACGGGGAGGGGAAGTATGGCTACACCTTC. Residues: CASSYGEGKYGYTF.

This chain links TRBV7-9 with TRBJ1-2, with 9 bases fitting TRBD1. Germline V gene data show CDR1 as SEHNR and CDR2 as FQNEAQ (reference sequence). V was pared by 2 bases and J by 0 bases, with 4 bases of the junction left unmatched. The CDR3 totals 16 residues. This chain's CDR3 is CASSLWGQGTNYGYTF. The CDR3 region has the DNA TGTGCCAGCAGCTTATGGGGACAGGGAACTAACTATGGCTACACCTTC.

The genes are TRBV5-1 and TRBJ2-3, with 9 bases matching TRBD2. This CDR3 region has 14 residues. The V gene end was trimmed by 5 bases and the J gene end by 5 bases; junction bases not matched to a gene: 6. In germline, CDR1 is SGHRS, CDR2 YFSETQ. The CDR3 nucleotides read TGCGCCAGCAGTCGCGGGAGGGTGGTAGATACGCAGTATTTT. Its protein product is CASSRGRVVDTQYF.

In DNA form, the CDR3 reads TGCGCCAGCAGCTTGTCAGATACGCAGTATTTT. Protein sequence: CASSLSDTQYF. The chain couples TRBV5-1 to TRBJ2-3; no clear D. This CDR3 spans 11 amino acids. Germline CDR1 reads SGHRS; CDR2 reads YFSETQ. The V end was cut by 1 base, the J end by 4 bases, with 1 base between.

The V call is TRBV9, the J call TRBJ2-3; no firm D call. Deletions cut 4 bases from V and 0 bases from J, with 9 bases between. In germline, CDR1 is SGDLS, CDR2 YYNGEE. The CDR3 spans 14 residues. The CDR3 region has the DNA TGTGCCAGCAGCAAAACCTACAGCACAGATACGCAGTATTTT. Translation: CASSKTYSTDTQYF.

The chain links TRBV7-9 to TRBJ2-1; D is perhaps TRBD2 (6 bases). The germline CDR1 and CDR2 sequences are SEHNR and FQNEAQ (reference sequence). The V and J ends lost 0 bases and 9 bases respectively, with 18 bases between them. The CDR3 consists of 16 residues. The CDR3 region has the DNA TGTGCCAGCAGCTTAGCGGGAGGCGGCCCCCAAGGTGAGCAGTTCTTC. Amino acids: CASSLAGGGPQGEQFF.

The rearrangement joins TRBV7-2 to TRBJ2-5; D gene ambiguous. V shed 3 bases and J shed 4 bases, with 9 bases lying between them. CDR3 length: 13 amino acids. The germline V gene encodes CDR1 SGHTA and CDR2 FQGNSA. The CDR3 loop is CASSLNYGETQYF. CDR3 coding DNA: TGTGCCAGCAGCTTGAACTACGGAGAGACCCAGTACTTC.

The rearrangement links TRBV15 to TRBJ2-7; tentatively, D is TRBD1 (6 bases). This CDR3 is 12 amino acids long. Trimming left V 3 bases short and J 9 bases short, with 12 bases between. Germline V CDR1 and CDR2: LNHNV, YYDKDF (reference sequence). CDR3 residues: CATSRPQGRQYV. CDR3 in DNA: TGTGCCACCAGCAGGCCTCAGGGGAGGCAGTACGTC.